The 27 T cell receptor beta chains below were found in one sample sequenced in a study of T cell responses to AZD1222 COVID-19 vaccine. Some clones are missing from TCRdb's copy, which holds only in-frame ones; the method was immunoSEQ multiplex PCR. The table has tens of thousands of clones, approximately 91% seen once; the top ten hold about 41%. The sample consisted of peripheral blood, taken on day 0 of AZD1222 vaccination. These receptor sequences come from an adult in good health.

The table lists this clone with a count of one. The V and J genes are TRBV5-1 and TRBJ2-5; 7 bases are shared with TRBD2. The CDR3 sequence is 16 residues long. Germline V lookup: CDR1 SGHRS, CDR2 YFSETQ. The ends lost 4 bases at V and 4 bases at J; junction bases unmatched: 13. The CDR3 DNA follows: TGCGCCAGCAGCGTTAGCGGGTCTGGTTTTGGAGAGACCCAGTACTTC. Amino acids: CASSVSGSGFGETQYF.

The chain recombines TRBV7-9 with TRBJ2-2, with 8 positions matching TRBD2. CDR1 and CDR2 from the germline V gene are SEHNR and FQNEAQ (reference sequence). J was trimmed by 1 base and V by 5 bases; bases with no gene match: 6. This CDR3 region has 16 residues. This CDR3 is CASSRSSGGNTGELFF. The CDR3 nucleotides read TGTGCCAGCAGCCGCAGCAGCGGGGGGAACACCGGGGAGCTGTTTTTT.

This rearrangement joins TRBV19 to TRBJ1-2, with D maybe TRBD1 (6 bases). Between the trimmed V and J ends, which lost 6 bases and 0 bases, there was a span of 14 bases. Per germline, CDR1 LNHDA and CDR2 SQIVND (reference sequence). The CDR3 runs 15 residues. Here the CDR3 DNA reads TGTGCCAGTAGAGCAGGGGCCGCGGCTAACTATGGCTACACCTTC. It codes for CASRAGAAANYGYTF.

This clone was picked up one time. The chain is built from TRBV14 and TRBJ1-3; no clear D. The V gene lost 0 bases and the J gene lost 0 bases, with 9 bases spanning the gap. Germline lookup yields CDR1 SGHDN and CDR2 FVKESK. This CDR3 has 16 residues. The CDR3 loop reads CASSQDESISGNTIYF. Written as DNA, the CDR3 is TGTGCCAGCAGCCAAGACGAATCCATCTCTGGAAACACCATATATTTT.

The V gene is TRBV9, the J gene TRBJ1-3; D not certain. Trimming pared 0 bases from V and 4 bases from J, leaving 8 bases between. This CDR3 comprises 14 residues. Germline V gives CDR1 SGDLS, CDR2 YYNGEE. CDR3 protein: CASSVEALGNTIYF. CDR3 sequence (DNA): TGTGCCAGCAGCGTAGAGGCTTTAGGAAACACCATATATTTT.

The chain joins TRBV11-2 to TRBJ1-1; 10 nucleotides line up with TRBD1. Germline lookup yields CDR1 SGHAT and CDR2 FQNNGV. The CDR3 has 16 amino acids. V lost 6 bases and J lost 8; bases outside the gene matches: 15. CDR3 protein: CASRAVGRTGGREAFF. In DNA, the CDR3 is TGTGCCAGCAGGGCGGTGGGTAGGACAGGGGGTAGGGAAGCTTTCTTT.

The V call is TRBV6-5, the J call TRBJ2-1; 10 bases agree with TRBD2. The CDR3 sequence is 14 residues long. The germline CDR1 and CDR2 sequences are MNHEY and SVGAGI. V was clipped by 5 bases and J by 7 bases; unmatched bases: 5. DNA for the CDR3: TGTGCCAGCAGTCTAGCGGGGGTGAGGAATGAGCAGTTCTTC. This gives the protein CASSLAGVRNEQFF.

The chain joins TRBV5-1 to TRBJ1-1, with TRBD1 identical over 7 bases. With 0 bases clipped from V and 6 bases from J, the junction kept 8 bases outside the gene matches. This CDR3 is 15 amino acids long. CDR1 and CDR2 from the germline V gene are SGHRS and YFSETQ. The CDR3 DNA reads TGCGCCAGCAGCTTGGACAGGGGCTCTACCGCTGAAGCTTTCTTT. It is translated as CASSLDRGSTAEAFF. The full variable domain, in which reference TRBV5-1 and TRBJ1-1 provide the parts outside the CDR3, is KAGVTQTPRYLIKTRGQQVTLSCSPISGHRSVSWYQQTPGQGLQFLFEYFSETQRNKGNFPGRFSGRQFSNSRSEMNVSTLELGDSALYLCASSLDRGSTAEAFFGQGTRLTVV.

The gene calls are TRBV24-1 and TRBJ1-3, with unresolved D. This CDR3 spans 16 amino acids. Germline CDR1 and CDR2: KGHDR and SFDVKD. Trimming pared 5 bases from V and 3 bases from J, leaving 16 bases between. The CDR3 nucleotides are TGTGCCACCAGTGTTCACCCAGTGGGTAGTGGAAACACCATATATTTT. Residues: CATSVHPVGSGNTIYF.

This sequence joins TRBV10-1 and TRBJ1-1; TRBD1 might be the D (6 bases). Germline loops: CDR1 WNHNN, CDR2 SYGVQD (reference sequence). Trimming removed 4 bases at V and 6 bases at J, with 12 bases between. The CDR3 has 13 amino acids. CDR3 nucleotide sequence: TGCGCCAGCAGTGCGTCAGGGGCCGCTGAAGCTTTCTTT. It codes for CASSASGAAEAFF.

This chain uses TRBV9 with TRBJ1-1; D might be TRBD1 (5 bases). The CDR3 contains 14 residues. Germline V gene sequence: CDR1 SGDLS, CDR2 YYNGEE. V lost 2 bases to trimming and J lost 3 bases, with 11 bases between them. CDR3 DNA: TGTGCCAGCAGCGTGACAGCAAGGGACACTGAAGCTTTCTTT. It codes for CASSVTARDTEAFF.

This chain uses TRBV7-2 with TRBJ2-2; 8 nucleotides agree with TRBD1. V shed 6 bases and J 5 bases; nucleotides not matched to a gene: 5. The CDR3 is 14 residues long. Germline CDR1 and CDR2: SGHTA and FQGNSA. CDR3: CASSPQGATGELFF. CDR3 in DNA: TGTGCCAGCAGTCCGCAGGGGGCGACCGGGGAGCTGTTTTTT.

The chain links TRBV7-6 to TRBJ2-1, with D possibly matching TRBD1 (6 bases). Germline V gives CDR1 SGHVS, CDR2 FNYEAQ. The CDR3 is 13 amino acids. V lost 1 base to trimming and J lost 10 bases, with 11 bases between them. The CDR3 sequence is CASSLELRGEQFF. CDR3 nucleotides: TGTGCCAGCAGCTTAGAGTTGAGGGGGGAGCAGTTCTTC.

The V gene is TRBV14, the J gene TRBJ1-6, with D hard to call. V dropped 5 bases and J dropped 3 bases, with 11 bases sitting between them. Germline V gene sequence: CDR1 SGHDN, CDR2 FVKESK. CDR3 length: 15 residues. The CDR3 sequence is CASSGTDGYNSPLHF. In DNA, the CDR3 is TGTGCCAGCAGCGGAACGGACGGCTATAATTCACCCCTCCACTTT.

The chain has TRBV21-1 and TRBJ1-6. TRBV21-1 is designated a pseudogene. There are 16 residues in the CDR3. CDR3 sequence: CASSKATGRGYSPLHF. The CDR3 coding sequence is TGTGCCAGCAGCAAAGCTACAGGGAGGGGGTATTCACCCCTCCACTTT.

The V gene is TRBV19, the J gene TRBJ2-7; 9 bases are shared with TRBD1. This CDR3 comprises 15 residues. Germline values: CDR1 LNHDA, CDR2 SQIVND (reference sequence). The V gene end was trimmed by 2 bases and the J gene end by 3 bases; junction bases not matched to a gene: 5. Written as DNA, the CDR3 is TGTGCCAGTAGTATACGGACAGGGGACCTCTACGAGCAGTACTTC. Its translation is CASSIRTGDLYEQYF.

This chain links TRBV6-5 with TRBJ1-2; TRBD1 aligns across 10 bases. The junction had 7 bases not matched to a gene; V was cut back by 6 bases and J by 6 bases. CDR1 is MNHEY, CDR2 SVGAGI, per germline. The length of the CDR3 is 14 residues. CDR3 sequence (DNA): TGTGCCAGCAGGACCGGGACAGGGGCGCATGGCTACACCTTC. This codes for CASRTGTGAHGYTF.

The chain employs TRBV5-4 and TRBJ1-2; the match to TRBD1 covers 9 bases. The length of the CDR3 is 15 residues. Trimming cost V 0 bases and J 8 bases; bases outside gene matches: 8. The V gene's germline CDR1 is SGHNT and CDR2 YYREEE (reference sequence). The CDR3 DNA sequence: TGTGCCAGCAGCTTGGGCCCGGGACAGGGAATGGGCTACACCTTC. It encodes CASSLGPGQGMGYTF.

The chain uses TRBV7-9 and TRBJ1-1, with 10 bases that match TRBD1. Germline trimming cut 4 bases from V and 2 bases from J; bases unmatched to any gene: 16. The CDR3 is 19 residues long. The germline gives CDR1 SEHNR, CDR2 FQNEAQ (reference sequence). The CDR3 coding sequence is TGTGCCAGCAGCTCGCCCGACAGGGGGCTGAGTTCATTTAACACTGAAGCTTTCTTT. Protein sequence: CASSSPDRGLSSFNTEAFF.

This clone has only one observation. V gene TRBV5-8 combines with J gene TRBJ1-5; TRBD1 matches at 10 bases. The CDR3 length is 16 residues. Losses at the gene ends were 4 bases for V and 4 bases for J; bases not matched to a gene: 8. Germline assignment: CDR1 SGHTS and CDR2 YDEGEE. The DNA of the CDR3 is TGTGCCAGCAGCCCCGGGACAGGGGTTTTGAATCAGCCCCAGCATTTT. Translating it yields CASSPGTGVLNQPQHF.

CDR3 sequence (DNA): TGTGCCAGCAGTCTTAGGGGGCAGGGGGCTTACTTTAGCAATCAGCCCCAGCATTTT. This translates into CASSLRGQGAYFSNQPQHF. The genes are TRBV6-6 and TRBJ1-5, with TRBD1 matching over 8 bases. The length of the CDR3 is 19 residues. The V segment lost 5 bases and the J segment 0 bases; nucleotides outside the gene matches: 15. Germline lookup yields CDR1 MNHNY and CDR2 SVGAGI (reference sequence).

V is TRBV7-8 and J is TRBJ2-2; D is unclear. Per germline, CDR1 SGHVS and CDR2 FQNEAQ. Trimming cost V 5 bases and J 0 bases, with 13 bases left between them. This CDR3 is 16 amino acids long. This CDR3 reads CASSPKAPANTGELFF. The CDR3 region has the DNA TGTGCCAGCAGCCCAAAGGCCCCCGCGAACACCGGGGAGCTGTTTTTT.

The V call is TRBV3-1 (or the pseudogene TRBV3-2), the J call TRBJ2-5, with no clear D. CDR1 and CDR2 (germline): LGHDT, YNNKEL (reference sequence). The CDR3 runs 13 residues. Trimming took 4 bases from V and 4 from J, leaving 10 bases between them. CDR3 nucleotide sequence: TGTGCCAGCAGCCCCTCGCGAGTAGAGACCCAGTACTTC. This translates into CASSPSRVETQYF.

This clone was seen only a few times. This chain uses TRBV30 with TRBJ1-2; D is unresolved. Trimming left V 7 bases short and J 2 bases short, with 14 bases between. Germline CDR1 is GTSNPN and CDR2 is SVGIG (reference sequence). The CDR3 has 13 amino acids. The CDR3 sequence: CAYPAMGNYGYTF. In DNA form, the CDR3 reads TGTGCCTACCCCGCCATGGGGAACTATGGCTACACCTTC.

This clone was seen only a few times. V usage is TRBV6-4 and J usage is TRBJ2-2, with D uncertain. Germline V gene data show CDR1 as MRHNA and CDR2 as SNTAGT. The CDR3 extends over 15 amino acids. V lost 2 bases to trimming and J lost 2 bases, with 9 bases between them. CDR3 sequence (DNA): TGTGCCAGCAGTGACGACCAGGCAAACACCGGGGAGCTGTTTTTT. It translates to CASSDDQANTGELFF.

The V gene is TRBV10-2, the J gene TRBJ1-2, with D perhaps TRBD1 (5 bases). Trimming shortened V by 2 bases and J by 8 bases, and 15 bases separated the two germline ends. The CDR3 runs to 14 residues. Germline assignment: CDR1 WSHSY and CDR2 SAAADI. CDR3 coding DNA: TGCGCCAGCAGTGAGGCAGGGCTGACCGAGGGCTACACCTTC. Protein: CASSEAGLTEGYTF.

The J gene is TRBJ2-7, the V gene TRBV6-5; TRBD2 might be the D (6 bases). V lost 6 bases and J lost 1, with 13 bases in between. This CDR3 region has 14 residues. Germline V gives CDR1 MNHEY, CDR2 SVGAGI. The CDR3, as DNA: TGTGCCAGCAGAAGGGACGGGGGTTCCTACGAGCAGTACTTC. This gives the protein CASRRDGGSYEQYF.